Each of the 14 T cell receptor beta chains below was sequenced from the same sample in a study of tumor-infiltrating lymphocytes in primary liver carcinoma. From about 530 ng total RNA, TCR beta cDNA was generated with a primer in the constant region. The TCR beta library was amplified through three nested multiplex PCR rounds in a modified ARM-PCR procedure. Rounds one and two of PCR, each of 10 cycles, were primed with TRBV1-TRBV30 forward primers and a C-beta reverse primer. TCRdb called the multiplex PCR reads again in MiXCR, with one record for every CDR3 protein. The repertoire holds tens of thousands of distinct CDR3 sequences, with over 60% as singletons. The source material, roughly 18-30 mg of unsorted bulk tissue, was used to co-extract RNA and DNA. Sequenced material: liver tumor tissue from sampling region 5. The subset: tumor region T5, tumor centre. These receptors all stem from a man aged 35 to 55 with primary liver carcinoma and hepatitis B virus infection.

To note about this clonotype: A junction end diverges from the germline sequence, so it may reflect a read error. The rearrangement links TRBV6-6 to TRBJ2-7; the D is unclear. The CDR3 runs to 13 residues. Germline CDR1 and CDR2: MNHNY and SVGAGI (reference sequence). CDR3 DNA: TGCGCCAGCAGTTACGTGGTCTCCTACGAGCAGTACTTC. Translated: CASSYVVSYEQYF.

Points on this clonotype: The junction does not match germline at one end; this may be a read error. The V gene is TRBV5-5, the J gene TRBJ1-2; no clear D. The germline gives CDR1 SGHKS, CDR2 YYEKEE (reference sequence). This CDR3 region has 13 residues. CDR3 DNA sequence: TGTGTCAGCAGCTTGGAGTCAGGCTATGGCTACACCTTC. Encoded protein: CVSSLESGYGYTF.

The J gene is TRBJ2-3, the V gene TRBV4-3; D unresolved. From germline, CDR1 is LGHNA and CDR2 YSLEER. The ends were cut back, 4 bases at V and 5 bases at J, with 10 bases in the middle. The CDR3 is 13 residues long. Written as DNA, the CDR3 is TGCGCCAGCAGCCCTTCTGCGAGAGATACGCAGTATTTT. Its protein product is CASSPSARDTQYF.

The chain combines TRBV11-2 with TRBJ1-4; 7 bases agree with TRBD1. The CDR3 is made up of 12 amino acids. V shed 4 bases, J shed 13 bases, and the junction held 6 bases outside the gene matches. CDR1 is SGHAT and CDR2 is FQNNGV in the germline V gene. The CDR3 nucleotides read TGTGCCAGCAGCTACATCCAGGGGGGACTGTTTTTT. It translates to CASSYIQGGLFF.

For this clonotype: Its ends do not fully match the called genes, so a read error is possible. The chain uses TRBV4-1 and TRBJ2-2; D is unclear. Germline CDR1 reads MGHRA; CDR2 reads YSYEKL. CDR3 length equals 14 residues. CDR3 nucleotide sequence: TGCGCCAGCGGCCAAGATTCGGGTACCTGGGAGCTGTTTTTT. Amino acids: CASGQDSGTWELFF.

This chain links TRBV28 with TRBJ2-1; D is possibly TRBD2 (5 bases). In germline, CDR1 is MDHEN, CDR2 SYDVKM. V dropped 7 bases and J dropped 3 bases, with 16 bases sitting between them. This CDR3 has 15 residues. The CDR3: CASTHAIGIYNEQFF. As DNA, the CDR3 is TGTGCCAGCACCCATGCTATCGGGATCTACAATGAGCAGTTCTTC.

About this clonotype itself: Germline is not matched at one junction end, which may reflect a read error. The DNA for the CDR3 is TGTGCCAGCCGTTCCCCCGGACTAGCAGCCTACGATGAGCAGTTCTTC. Protein: CASRSPGLAAYDEQFF. The J gene is TRBJ2-1, the V gene TRBV6-1; 8 nucleotides align to TRBD2. The germline gives CDR1 MNHNS, CDR2 SASEGT. This CDR3 has 16 residues.

The chain combines TRBV4-1 with TRBJ2-1, with D possibly being TRBD1 (6 bases). CDR3 size: 17 residues. The germline V gene has CDR1 MGHRA and CDR2 YSYEKL. The CDR3 bases are TGCGTCTGCAGCCAGGGGCTAGTTGAAAGCTCCTACAATGAGCAGTTCTTC. It codes for CVCSQGLVESSYNEQFF.

The sample holds one count of this clonotype. Likely a read error: the CDR3 ends without its conserved phenylalanine or tryptophan. The genes are TRBV29-1 and TRBJ2-1; 13 nucleotides align to TRBD2. Trimming cost V 8 bases and J 13 bases; bases outside gene matches: 11. The CDR3 has 13 residues. From germline, CDR1 is SQVTM and CDR2 ANQGSEA. As DNA, the CDR3 is TGCAGCACAGGACTAGCGGGAGCGACTGATCAGTTCATC. Amino acids: CSTGLAGATDQFI.

This clonotype came up once. A much more abundant neighbour one base away suggests this may be a read error. No conserved phenylalanine or tryptophan ends this CDR3, so it is likely a read error. The rearrangement uses TRBV12-3 or TRBV12-4 and TRBJ1-1, with 11 bases identical to TRBD1. The V segment lost 1 base and the J segment 11 bases; nucleotides outside the gene matches: 3. CDR3 length equals 13 residues. The CDR3 spells CASSLGTGGNAFY. The CDR3 DNA follows: TGTGCCAGCAGTTTAGGGACAGGGGGCAATGCTTTCTAT.

On this clonotype: A read error may account for a junction end that differs from germline. V usage is TRBV11-2 and J usage is TRBJ2-7; no firm D call. CDR3 length equals 15 residues. Germline V CDR1 and CDR2: SGHAT, FQNNGV. CDR3 nucleotide sequence: TGTGCCAACAGCACAGAGTCCAGGATCTCTGGCGAGCAGTACTTC. This translates into CANSTESRISGEQYF.

The table lists this clonotype with a count of one. One end of the junction is discordant with germline, which a read error may explain. The chain recombines TRBV14 with TRBJ2-7; D may match TRBD1 or TRBD2 (5 bases each). In germline, CDR1 is SGHDN, CDR2 FVKESK. This CDR3 is built from 12 residues. CDR3 loop: CASSQMGVKQYF. Written as DNA, the CDR3 is TGTGCTAGCAGCCAAATGGGGGTCAAGCAGTACTTC.

A note on this clonotype: One end of the junction is discordant with germline, which a read error may explain. The CDR3 nucleotides are TGTGCCAGCAACTTTGCGGGGTCGAACACCGGGGAGTTGTTTTTT. Translated: CASNFAGSNTGELFF. J is TRBJ2-2 and V is TRBV11-2, with D possibly being TRBD2 (6 bases). The CDR3 sequence is 15 residues long. Germline V gene sequence: CDR1 SGHAT, CDR2 FQNNGV.

As for this clonotype: A read error may produce the germline difference seen at one junction end. The chain combines TRBV28 with TRBJ2-1; D tentatively fits TRBD1 or TRBD2 (6 bases each). This CDR3 is 13 amino acids long. Germline-derived CDR1 and CDR2 are MDHEN and SYDVKM. The CDR3 loop is CASSLWGAHEQFF. CDR3 DNA: TGTGCTAGCAGTTTATGGGGGGCACATGAGCAGTTCTTC.